A selection of T cell receptor beta chains follows, all from one sample in a study of blood T cell repertoires in COVID-19. Method: immunoSEQ multiplex PCR; TCRdb's copy keeps in-frame clones and lacks some. Of about 220,000 clones in the sample, roughly 89% were seen once. The specimen sequenced was PBMCs or T cells enriched from blood (not recorded which). The receptors derive from a man aged 25-45 years who had been exposed to COVID-19. CDR3s include the opening cysteine and the closing phenylalanine or tryptophan. Each record gives: D gene, J gene, clone size, V gene, CDR3 DNA, CDR3 protein. The D gene is left open where the match is weak. Not all rows give a size; the values are once, few, many and, for expanded clones, a class.

d_call: -; j_call: TRBJ1-4; clone_size: once; v_call: TRBV6-5; cdr3_nt: TGTGCCAGCAGTTACGCAGGGGCAACTAATGAAAAACTGTTTTTT; cdr3_aa: CASSYAGATNEKLFF
d_call: -; j_call: TRBJ2-5; clone_size: -; v_call: TRBV6-5; cdr3_nt: TGTGCCAGCAGTAGGACAGTTCAAGAGACCCAGTACTTC; cdr3_aa: CASSRTVQETQYF
d_call: -; j_call: TRBJ2-5; clone_size: few; v_call: TRBV5-1; cdr3_nt: TGCGCCAGCAGCGAAGCAACTCAAGAGACCCAGTACTTC; cdr3_aa: CASSEATQETQYF
d_call: TRBD2; j_call: TRBJ2-3; clone_size: -; v_call: TRBV3-1/TRBV3-2; cdr3_nt: TGTGCCAGCAGGAATAGCGGGGGGGCCGCAGATACGCAGTATTTT; cdr3_aa: CASRNSGGAADTQYF
d_call: -; j_call: TRBJ1-3; clone_size: -; v_call: TRBV2; cdr3_nt: TGTGCCAGCAGTGAGGGCAGGCTAGGAAACACCATATATTTT; cdr3_aa: CASSEGRLGNTIYF
d_call: -; j_call: TRBJ2-6; clone_size: -; v_call: TRBV7-3; cdr3_nt: TGTGCCAGCAGCCCAGGGCTATTCGGCTCTGGGGCCAACGTCCTGACTTTC; cdr3_aa: CASSPGLFGSGANVLTF
d_call: -; j_call: TRBJ2-4; clone_size: -; v_call: TRBV12-2; cdr3_nt: TGTGCAAGTCAGGAACGGAGCGGCAAAAACATTCAGTACTTC; cdr3_aa: CASQERSGKNIQYF
d_call: -; j_call: TRBJ2-1; clone_size: -; v_call: TRBV6-1; cdr3_nt: TGTGCCAGCAGTGAGGGAGTCCCTCCGGCCGAGCAGTTCTTC; cdr3_aa: CASSEGVPPAEQFF
d_call: TRBD2; j_call: TRBJ2-1; clone_size: -; v_call: TRBV12-3/TRBV12-4; cdr3_nt: TGTGCCACTGGGACTAGCGGGGGCCGTGAGCAGTTCTTC; cdr3_aa: CATGTSGGREQFF
d_call: TRBD1; j_call: TRBJ2-2; clone_size: few; v_call: TRBV5-4; cdr3_nt: TGTGCCAGCAGCCCCGACAGGGCGAACACCGGGGAGCTGTTTTTT; cdr3_aa: CASSPDRANTGELFF
d_call: -; j_call: TRBJ2-5; clone_size: once; v_call: TRBV7-9; cdr3_nt: TGTGCCAGCAGCTTAATTGGTCGGGGGGCGCTTGGTTGGGAGACCCAGTACTTC; cdr3_aa: CASSLIGRGALGWETQYF
d_call: TRBD1; j_call: TRBJ2-3; clone_size: -; v_call: TRBV11-2; cdr3_nt: TGTGCCAGCAGCTCTATAAAACGAACCGGGACAGGGCGCACAGATACGCAGTATTTT; cdr3_aa: CASSSIKRTGTGRTDTQYF
d_call: TRBD1; j_call: TRBJ2-1; clone_size: once; v_call: TRBV15; cdr3_nt: TGTGCCACCAGCAGCGACAGGGGTTACAATGAGCAGTTCTTC; cdr3_aa: CATSSDRGYNEQFF
d_call: TRBD1; j_call: TRBJ1-4; clone_size: -; v_call: TRBV5-1; cdr3_nt: TGCGCCAGCAGCGAAGTGTCACAGGGGGCGTTTGAAAAACTGTTTTTT; cdr3_aa: CASSEVSQGAFEKLFF
d_call: -; j_call: TRBJ2-2; clone_size: -; v_call: TRBV1; cdr3_nt: TGCACCAGCAGCCAAGATGGCGGGGCGAACACCGGGGAGCTGTTTTTT; cdr3_aa: CTSSQDGGANTGELFF
d_call: TRBD2; j_call: TRBJ2-1; clone_size: -; v_call: TRBV18; cdr3_nt: TGTGCCAGCTCACCACAGCTCAAAACTAGCGGGGAGCAGTTCTTC; cdr3_aa: CASSPQLKTSGEQFF
d_call: -; j_call: TRBJ1-4; clone_size: -; v_call: TRBV4-3; cdr3_nt: TGCGCCAGCAGCCAAGATTGGAGGGGCGGAACTAATGAAAAACTGTTTTTT; cdr3_aa: CASSQDWRGGTNEKLFF
d_call: -; j_call: TRBJ1-5; clone_size: -; v_call: TRBV14; cdr3_nt: TGTGCCAGCAGCCAAGAAGCGGGTCAGAGCAATCAGCCCCAGCATTTT; cdr3_aa: CASSQEAGQSNQPQHF
d_call: -; j_call: TRBJ1-1; clone_size: -; v_call: TRBV4-3; cdr3_nt: TGCGCCAGCAGCCAAGAATGGGAGCTGGGAGGGCAGACTGAAGCTTTCTTT; cdr3_aa: CASSQEWELGGQTEAFF
d_call: -; j_call: TRBJ1-5; clone_size: -; v_call: TRBV6-5; cdr3_nt: TGTGCCAGCAGCATATCTAGGGACTCTCAGCCCCAGCATTTT; cdr3_aa: CASSISRDSQPQHF
d_call: -; j_call: TRBJ1-5; clone_size: -; v_call: TRBV5-5; cdr3_nt: TGTGCCAGCAGCTTGTGGCGGGGTCAGCCCCAGCATTTT; cdr3_aa: CASSLWRGQPQHF
d_call: -; j_call: TRBJ2-3; clone_size: -; v_call: TRBV20-1; cdr3_nt: TGCAGTGCTAATGAGGGGGGAGTACGAGATACGCAGTATTTT; cdr3_aa: CSANEGGVRDTQYF